Described below is a single T cell receptor (beta chain) sequence and its context. What it binds is not known. Some clones are missing from TCRdb's copy, which holds only in-frame ones; the method was immunoSEQ multiplex PCR. The table lists approximately 70,000 clones, 93% of them singletons, with about 2.6% in the top ten. The sample belongs to a study of PD-1 blockade in classical Hodgkin lymphoma. The V end was cut by 4 bases, the J end by 5 bases, with 18 bases between. From germline, CDR1 is SGHRS and CDR2 YFSETQ. The CDR3 length is 15 residues. The time point is: newly diagnosed, previously untreated cHL patient sample. Comparison relied on PBMCs that came from newly diagnosed, untreated classical Hodgkin lymphoma. Study-wide results and limits: Baseline TCR diversity was reportedly lower in newly diagnosed patients than in healthy donors. It was reported as lower still in relapsed/refractory patients. Causes of the repertoire differences remain undefined, possibly disease activity or prior therapy.

This clonotype originated in a human donor with classical Hodgkin lymphoma. Material: peripheral blood mononuclear cells (PBMCs). The rearrangement joins TRBV5-1 to TRBJ1-1; possible D gene TRBD1, 5 bases. For the CDR3, the DNA is TGCGCCAGCAGCAAACAGAATTCGGGGGGGACTGAAGCTTTCTTT. It codes for CASSKQNSGGTEAFF.